The rows below give T cell receptor beta chains drawn from one sample of a study of a mutant IDH1 vaccine in newly diagnosed glioma. This table comes from immunoSEQ multiplex PCR, and its TCRdb copy is limited to in-frame clones, with some not included. The sample comprises tens of thousands of clones, about four fifths of which are singletons, and 5.3% rests with the top ten. The starting material was PBMCs, obtained from a glioma patient treated with radiotherapy, temozolomide or both. The source is a man aged 35-49 years with glioma. Some clones in this sample may be carry-over from other donors' samples. Both conserved end residues are part of each CDR3. D genes are given only for firm matches. Clone size appears in some rows only: once, few, many, or a class for an expanded clone.

d_call	clone_size	j_call	v_call	cdr3_nt	cdr3_aa
TRBD1	.	TRBJ1-3	TRBV6-6	TGTGCCAGCAGTTACGCTACAGGGGACTCTGGAAACACCATATATTTT	CASSYATGDSGNTIYF
TRBD2	.	TRBJ2-1	TRBV19	TGTGCCACTAACGCGAGGGGAGGCGGGGGGAGAAATGAGCAGTTCTTC	CATNARGGGGRNEQFF
.	.	TRBJ1-1	TRBV5-4	TGTGCCAGCAGCCAGCCGGGACGGATTAACACTGAAGCTTTCTTT	CASSQPGRINTEAFF
.	.	TRBJ2-5	TRBV29-1	TGCAGCGTCTCAGCTTCGGGGAGAGAAGAGACCCAGTACTTC	CSVSASGREETQYF
.	.	TRBJ2-2	TRBV5-6	TGTGCCAGCAGCTTGGGGGCCAGGGTTAACACCGGGGAGCTGTTTTTT	CASSLGARVNTGELFF
TRBD1	.	TRBJ2-7	TRBV6-5	TGTGCCAGCAGTGCCCGACAGGGGGCTAGCGAGCAGTACTTC	CASSARQGASEQYF
.	few	TRBJ2-4	TRBV6-1	TGTGCCAGCAGTGATTACAGTGTAGCCAAAAACATTCAGTACTTC	CASSDYSVAKNIQYF
.	few	TRBJ1-2	TRBV15	TGTGCCACCAGCAGGGGAGGATCTAACTATGGCTACACCTTC	CATSRGGSNYGYTF
.	.	TRBJ2-6	TRBV25-1	TGTGCCAGCAGTGACCTCCTACCTGGGGCCAACGTCCTGACTTTC	CASSDLLPGANVLTF
TRBD2	.	TRBJ2-2	TRBV2	TGTGCCAGCAGGGCGCCGGGACTAGAGAACACCGGGGAGCTGTTTTTT	CASRAPGLENTGELFF
.	.	TRBJ1-5	TRBV30	TGTGCCTGGAGGGCCCCTACCGGGGGCAATCAGCCCCAGCATTTT	CAWRAPTGGNQPQHF
.	.	TRBJ2-7	TRBV6-5	TGTGCCAGCAGTTACTCGATCCTAGCAGGGCACTACGAGCAGTACTTC	CASSYSILAGHYEQYF
TRBD2	once	TRBJ2-3	TRBV2	TGTGCCAGCAGTGACCCGGGACTAGCGGGGGGAGGGAATACGCAGTATTTT	CASSDPGLAGGGNTQYF
TRBD1	.	TRBJ2-7	TRBV30	TGTGCCGGGGGACAGATCTACGAGCAGTACTTC	CAGGQIYEQYF
.	.	TRBJ1-2	TRBV25-1	TGTGCCAGCAGTGAACAGGGGAACTATGGCTACACCTTC	CASSEQGNYGYTF
.	.	TRBJ1-2	TRBV9	TGTGCCAGCAGCGTCACAGGCTATGGCTACACCTTC	CASSVTGYGYTF
.	once	TRBJ1-5	TRBV6-5	TGTGCCAGCAGCCCCGCGGTCCAGAGTACGTTAGCCCAGCATTTT	CASSPAVQSTLAQHF
.	.	TRBJ1-1	TRBV9	TGTGCCAGCAGCCCCCAGGGAGGGAACACTGAAGCTTTCTTT	CASSPQGGNTEAFF
TRBD1	.	TRBJ2-5	TRBV2	TGTGCCAGCAGAGGGACAGGGGGGGAGACCCAGTACTTC	CASRGTGGETQYF
.	few	TRBJ2-2	TRBV5-1	TGCGCCAGCAGCTTGACCCGATTGGGGACCGGGGAGCTGTTTTTT	CASSLTRLGTGELFF
TRBD2	.	TRBJ2-7	TRBV13	TGTGCCAGCAGCACCCGGACTAGCGGGGGGAACGCCTACGAGCAGTACTTC	CASSTRTSGGNAYEQYF
.	once	TRBJ1-2	TRBV19	TGTGCCAGTAGTGGGGGGGCGTCCTATGGCTACACCTTC	CASSGGASYGYTF
.	.	TRBJ1-1	TRBV5-4	TGTGCCAGCAGCCGACCGACTGGGCCCAACACTGAAGCTTTCTTT	CASSRPTGPNTEAFF
.	.	TRBJ2-2	TRBV29-1	TGCAGCGTTTGGATTTCCGCGAACACCGGGGAGCTGTTTTTT	CSVWISANTGELFF
.	.	TRBJ2-1	TRBV4-1	TGCGCCAGCAGCCAAGATGAGCGGGTGTCCTACAATGAGCAGTTCTTC	CASSQDERVSYNEQFF
TRBD1	.	TRBJ1-6	TRBV19	TGTGCCAGTAGTATGGGACAGGATAATTCACCCCTCCACTTT	CASSMGQDNSPLHF
.	.	TRBJ2-1	TRBV5-6	TGTGCCAGCAGCCTCTTAGGCGCCGGCTCCTACAATGAGCAGTTCTTC	CASSLLGAGSYNEQFF
TRBD1	.	TRBJ1-1	TRBV6-5	TGTGCCAGCAGTTTCCACCAGGGGGCAATGAACACTGAAGCTTTCTTT	CASSFHQGAMNTEAFF
TRBD1	.	TRBJ2-7	TRBV5-1	TGCGCCAGCAGCCCGAGGGGGGACAGGGGACCCTACGAGCAGTACTTC	CASSPRGDRGPYEQYF
.	.	TRBJ2-2	TRBV2	TGTGCCAGCATGAGGAGGAACACCGGGGAGCTGTTTTTT	CASMRRNTGELFF
.	.	TRBJ1-1	TRBV11-3	TGTGCCAGCAGCTTAGACCCGAACTCTGAAGCTTTCTTT	CASSLDPNSEAFF
.	.	TRBJ2-1	TRBV4-1	TGCGCCAGCAGCCATATGGGGGTCAATGAGCAGTTCTTC	CASSHMGVNEQFF
TRBD2	.	TRBJ2-3	TRBV7-9	TGTGCCAGCAGCTTCACAACGGGGGGGCCCTGGGGAGATACGCAGTATTTT	CASSFTTGGPWGDTQYF
.	.	TRBJ2-2	TRBV10-3	TGTGCCATCAGTGAGGCCGGGGAGCTGTTTTTT	CAISEAGELFF
.	.	TRBJ1-5	TRBV7-9	TGTGCCAGCGGTCAGGGAAGCAATCAGCCCCAGCATTTT	CASGQGSNQPQHF
.	.	TRBJ2-1	TRBV30	TGTGCCTGGAGTGTACTGAGGGCCGGGCGGTGCAATGAGCAGTTCTTC	CAWSVLRAGRCNEQFF
.	.	TRBJ1-4	TRBV2	TGTGCCAGCAGTGGGTTTTCGCAGGGAGGTGAAAAACTGTTTTTT	CASSGFSQGGEKLFF
TRBD2	once	TRBJ2-5	TRBV12-5	TGTGCTAGTGCCTACGGGGGGGTGGAGACCCAGTACTTC	CASAYGGVETQYF
.	.	TRBJ1-4	TRBV5-1	TGCGCCAGCAGCCTGGGGGCCTGGGACCGTAATGAAAAACTGTTTTTT	CASSLGAWDRNEKLFF
TRBD2	.	TRBJ2-7	TRBV7-2	TGTGCCAGCAGCCACACTAGCGGACCTTACGAGCAGTACTTC	CASSHTSGPYEQYF
.	.	TRBJ2-3	TRBV2	TGTGCCAGCAGGGGGGAGTTCACAGATACGCAGTATTTT	CASRGEFTDTQYF
.	.	TRBJ2-1	TRBV27	TGTGCCAGCAGTCCCGCCTACAATGAGCAGTTCTTC	CASSPAYNEQFF
TRBD2	.	TRBJ2-5	TRBV7-9	TGTGCCAGCAGCCCAGCTGGGGGGGGGCAAGAGACCCAGTACTTC	CASSPAGGGQETQYF
TRBD1	.	TRBJ1-1	TRBV14	TGTGCCAGCAGCCCTCTTACCAGGGGGGGAGCTTTCTTT	CASSPLTRGGAFF
.	.	TRBJ2-7	TRBV5-1	TGCGCCAGCAGCAGCCACGGGGGGCCCTACGAGCAGTACTTC	CASSSHGGPYEQYF
.	.	TRBJ2-7	TRBV25-1	TGTGCCAGCAGTCAATCTGGGGGGTCCGAGCAGTACTTC	CASSQSGGSEQYF
.	once	TRBJ2-7	TRBV4-1	TGCGCCAGCAGCCAAGAACCTAGCTCCTACGAGCAGTACTTC	CASSQEPSSYEQYF
.	.	TRBJ2-1	TRBV5-6	TGTGCCAGCAGCCCGATTGACAGGAACAATGAGCAGTTCTTC	CASSPIDRNNEQFF
TRBD1	.	TRBJ2-5	TRBV5-1	TGCGCCAGCAGCATGACAGGGGGCACGGAGACCCAGTACTTC	CASSMTGGTETQYF
TRBD1	.	TRBJ1-1	TRBV5-1	TGCGCCAGCAGCTTGGCAGGGGGAATGAACACTGAAGCTTTCTTT	CASSLAGGMNTEAFF
.	.	TRBJ1-2	TRBV9	TGTGCCAGCAGCGTAGATCCTCTAGAAAACTATGGCTACACCTTC	CASSVDPLENYGYTF
.	.	TRBJ1-1	TRBV6-5	TGTGCCAGCAGTTACCGCCAGGGGTTCAGTGAAGCTTTCTTT	CASSYRQGFSEAFF
TRBD1	.	TRBJ2-5	TRBV11-2	TGTGCCAGCAGCTTACGGGCAGGGACAGGCGGCGAGACCCAGTACTTC	CASSLRAGTGGETQYF
.	.	TRBJ2-1	TRBV9	TGTGCCAGCAGCCGACTTCCTACCTACAATGAGCAGTTCTTC	CASSRLPTYNEQFF
.	.	TRBJ2-7	TRBV16	TGTGCCAGCAGCCAATCGGGGCGGAAATCCTACGAGCAGTACTTC	CASSQSGRKSYEQYF
TRBD1	few	TRBJ2-7	TRBV5-5	TGTGCCAGCAGCCCCTCCGGGACAGGGGGGTACGAGCAGTACTTC	CASSPSGTGGYEQYF
TRBD1	.	TRBJ1-3	TRBV5-6	TGTGCCAGCATATTACAGGGGACTGGAAACACCATATATTTT	CASILQGTGNTIYF
TRBD2	few	TRBJ2-2	TRBV29-1	TGCAGCGTTGGGTTCCCGGGGGGCACCGGGGAGCTGTTTTTT	CSVGFPGGTGELFF
.	.	TRBJ2-6	TRBV5-1	TGCGCCAGCAGCTTGGGACAGGTCTTATTCTCTGGGGCCAACGTCCTGACTTTC	CASSLGQVLFSGANVLTF
.	.	TRBJ1-2	TRBV6-1	TGTGCCAGCAGTCCAGCGTTCTCAAACTATGGCTACACCTTC	CASSPAFSNYGYTF